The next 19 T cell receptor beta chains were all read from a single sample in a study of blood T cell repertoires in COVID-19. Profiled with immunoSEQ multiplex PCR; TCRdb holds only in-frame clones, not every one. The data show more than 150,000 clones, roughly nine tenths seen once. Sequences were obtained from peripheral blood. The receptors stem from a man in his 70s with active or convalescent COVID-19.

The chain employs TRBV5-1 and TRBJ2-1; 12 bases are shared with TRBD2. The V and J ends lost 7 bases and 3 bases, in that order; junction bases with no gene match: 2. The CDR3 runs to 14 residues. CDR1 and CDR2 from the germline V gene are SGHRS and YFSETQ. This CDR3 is CASQTSGGYNEQFF. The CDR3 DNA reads TGCGCCAGCCAGACTAGCGGGGGCTACAATGAGCAGTTCTTC.

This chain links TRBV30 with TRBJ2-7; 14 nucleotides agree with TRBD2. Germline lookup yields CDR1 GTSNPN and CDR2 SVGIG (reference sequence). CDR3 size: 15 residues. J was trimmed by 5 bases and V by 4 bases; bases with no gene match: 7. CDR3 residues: CAWTLGLAGVDEQYF. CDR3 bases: TGTGCCTGGACGTTGGGACTAGCGGGAGTCGACGAGCAGTACTTC.

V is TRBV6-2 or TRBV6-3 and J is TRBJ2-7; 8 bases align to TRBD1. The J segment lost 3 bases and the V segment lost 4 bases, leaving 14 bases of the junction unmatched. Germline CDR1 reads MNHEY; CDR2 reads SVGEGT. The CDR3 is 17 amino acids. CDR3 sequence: CASSLTGTGFRGYEQYF. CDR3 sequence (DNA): TGTGCCAGCAGTTTGACCGGGACAGGTTTTAGGGGCTACGAGCAGTACTTC.

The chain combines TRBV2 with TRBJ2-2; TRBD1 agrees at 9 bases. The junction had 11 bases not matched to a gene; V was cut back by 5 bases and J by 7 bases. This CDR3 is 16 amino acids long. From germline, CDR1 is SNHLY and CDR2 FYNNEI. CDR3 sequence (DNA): TGTGCCAGCAGTCAGACACCGGGACAGGGCGGCGGGGAGCTGTTTTTT. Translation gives CASSQTPGQGGGELFF.

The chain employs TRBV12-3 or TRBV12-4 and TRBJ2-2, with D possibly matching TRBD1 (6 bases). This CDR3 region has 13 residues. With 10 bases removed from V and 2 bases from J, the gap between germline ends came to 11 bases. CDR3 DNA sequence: TGTGCCACCGGGACAACTAACACCGGGGAGCTGTTTTTT. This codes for CATGTTNTGELFF.

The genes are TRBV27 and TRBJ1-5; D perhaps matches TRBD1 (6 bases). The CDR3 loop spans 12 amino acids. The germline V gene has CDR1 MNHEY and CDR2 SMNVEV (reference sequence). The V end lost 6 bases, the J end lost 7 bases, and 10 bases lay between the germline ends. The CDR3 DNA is TGTGCCAGCAGACAGGGACGGCAGCCCCAGCATTTT. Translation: CASRQGRQPQHF.

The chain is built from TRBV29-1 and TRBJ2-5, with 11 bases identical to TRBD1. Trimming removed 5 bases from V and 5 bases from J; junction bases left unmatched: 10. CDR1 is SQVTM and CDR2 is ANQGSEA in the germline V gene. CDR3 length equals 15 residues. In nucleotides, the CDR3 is TGCAGCGTTCAGGGGACAGGGGGAATGGCGGAGACCCAGTACTTC. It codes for CSVQGTGGMAETQYF.

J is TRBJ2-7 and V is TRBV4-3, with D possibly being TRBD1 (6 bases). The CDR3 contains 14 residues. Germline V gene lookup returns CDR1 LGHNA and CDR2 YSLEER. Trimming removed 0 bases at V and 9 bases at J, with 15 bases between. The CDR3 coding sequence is TGCGCCAGCAGCCAAGATGTGGCAGGGGTAGGGCAGTACTTC. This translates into CASSQDVAGVGQYF.

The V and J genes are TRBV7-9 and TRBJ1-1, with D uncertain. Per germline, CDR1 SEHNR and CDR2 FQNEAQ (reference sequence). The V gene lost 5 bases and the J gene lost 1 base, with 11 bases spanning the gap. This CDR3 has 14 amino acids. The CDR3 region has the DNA TGTGCCAGCAGCCCGGGCGGGAAGAACACTGAAGCTTTCTTT. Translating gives CASSPGGKNTEAFF.

CDR3 DNA: TGTGCCAGCAGTCCCCCGGGCAGGGTCACCCGTTCTGAGCAGTTCTTC. Encoded protein: CASSPPGRVTRSEQFF. This sequence joins TRBV25-1 and TRBJ2-1, with a weak D call TRBD1 (5 bases). CDR1 and CDR2 from the germline V gene are MGHDK and SYGVNS. The CDR3 runs to 16 residues. Trimming removed 5 bases at V and 9 bases at J, with 23 bases between.

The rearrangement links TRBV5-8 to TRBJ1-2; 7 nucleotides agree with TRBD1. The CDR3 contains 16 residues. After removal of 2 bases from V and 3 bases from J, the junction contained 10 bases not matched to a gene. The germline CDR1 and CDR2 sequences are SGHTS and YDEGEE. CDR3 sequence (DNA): TGTGCCAGCAGCTTAGGGACAGAATCTACACACTATGGCTACACCTTC. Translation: CASSLGTESTHYGYTF. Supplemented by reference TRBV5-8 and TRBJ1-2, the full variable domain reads EAGVTQSPTHLIKTRGQQATLRCSPISGHTSVYWYQQALGLGLQFLLWYDEGEERNRGNFPPRFSGRQFPNYSSELNVNALELEDSALYLCASSLGTESTHYGYTFGSGTRLTVV.

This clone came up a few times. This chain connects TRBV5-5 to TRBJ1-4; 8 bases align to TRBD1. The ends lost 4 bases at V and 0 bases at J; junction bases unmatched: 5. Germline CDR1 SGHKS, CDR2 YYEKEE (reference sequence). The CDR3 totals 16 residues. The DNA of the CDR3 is TGTGCCAGCAGCCCGGGACAGGTTTCAACTAATGAAAAACTGTTTTTT. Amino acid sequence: CASSPGQVSTNEKLFF.

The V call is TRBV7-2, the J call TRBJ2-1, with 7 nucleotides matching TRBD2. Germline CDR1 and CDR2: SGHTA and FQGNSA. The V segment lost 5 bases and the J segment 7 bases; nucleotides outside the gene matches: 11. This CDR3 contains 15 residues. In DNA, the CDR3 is TGTGCCAGCAGCCGCCCCAGCGGGGATAAGAATGAGCAGTTCTTC. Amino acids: CASSRPSGDKNEQFF.

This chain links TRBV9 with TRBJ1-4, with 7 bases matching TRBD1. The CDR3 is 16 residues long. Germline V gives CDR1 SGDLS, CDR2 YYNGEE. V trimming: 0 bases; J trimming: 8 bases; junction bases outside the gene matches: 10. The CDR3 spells CASSVGITGVEEKLFF. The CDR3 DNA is TGTGCCAGCAGCGTAGGGATCACAGGGGTAGAAGAAAAACTGTTTTTT.

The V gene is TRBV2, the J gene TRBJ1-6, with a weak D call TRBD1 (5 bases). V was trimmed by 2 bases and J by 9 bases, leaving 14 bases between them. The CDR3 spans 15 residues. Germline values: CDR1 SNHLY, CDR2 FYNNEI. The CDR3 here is CASSELRQGGSPLHF. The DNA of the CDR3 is TGTGCCAGCAGTGAACTTCGGCAGGGTGGTTCACCCCTCCACTTT. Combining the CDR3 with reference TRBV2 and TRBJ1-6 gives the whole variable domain EPEVTQTPSHQVTQMGQEVILRCVPISNHLYFYWYRQILGQKVEFLVSFYNNEISEKSEIFDDQFSVERPDGSNFTLKIRSTKLEDSAMYFCASSELRQGGSPLHFGNGTRLTVT.

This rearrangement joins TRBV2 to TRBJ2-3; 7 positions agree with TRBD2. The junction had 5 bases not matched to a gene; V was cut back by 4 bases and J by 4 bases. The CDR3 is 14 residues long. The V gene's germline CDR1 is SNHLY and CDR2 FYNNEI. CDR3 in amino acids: CASSVGLDPDTQYF. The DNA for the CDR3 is TGTGCCAGCAGTGTAGGACTAGACCCAGATACGCAGTATTTT. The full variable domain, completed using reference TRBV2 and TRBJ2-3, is EPEVTQTPSHQVTQMGQEVILRCVPISNHLYFYWYRQILGQKVEFLVSFYNNEISEKSEIFDDQFSVERPDGSNFTLKIRSTKLEDSAMYFCASSVGLDPDTQYFGPGTRLTVL.

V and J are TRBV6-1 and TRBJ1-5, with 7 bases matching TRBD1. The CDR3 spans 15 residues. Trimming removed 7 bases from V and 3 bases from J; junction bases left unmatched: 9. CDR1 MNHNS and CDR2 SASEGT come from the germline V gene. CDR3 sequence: CASTKGQVDNQPQHF. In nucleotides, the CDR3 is TGTGCCAGCACCAAAGGACAGGTTGACAATCAGCCCCAGCATTTT.

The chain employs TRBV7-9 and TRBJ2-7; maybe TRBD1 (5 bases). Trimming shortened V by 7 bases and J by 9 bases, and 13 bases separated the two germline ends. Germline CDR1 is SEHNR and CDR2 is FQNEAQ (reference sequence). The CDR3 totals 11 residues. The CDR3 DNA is TGTGCCAGCACCCAAGGGGCAGGGCAGTACTTC. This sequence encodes CASTQGAGQYF.

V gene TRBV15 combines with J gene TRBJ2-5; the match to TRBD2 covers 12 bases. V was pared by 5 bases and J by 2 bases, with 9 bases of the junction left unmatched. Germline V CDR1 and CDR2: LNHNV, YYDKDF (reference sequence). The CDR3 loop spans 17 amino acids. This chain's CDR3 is CATSGGLAGILQETQYF. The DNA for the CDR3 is TGTGCCACCAGCGGAGGACTAGCGGGGATACTACAAGAGACCCAGTACTTC. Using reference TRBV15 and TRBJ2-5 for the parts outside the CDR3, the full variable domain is DAMVIQNPRYQVTQFGKPVTLSCSQTLNHNVMYWYQQKSSQAPKLLFHYYDKDFNNEADTPDNFQSRRPNTSFCFLDIRSPGLGDTAMYLCATSGGLAGILQETQYFGPGTRLLVL.